This is a list of T cell receptor beta chains from one sample in a study of Graves' ophthalmopathy and Graves' hyperthyroidism. A single record per CDR3 protein comes from TCRdb applying MiXCR to the multiplex PCR reads. The sample records hundreds of thousands of distinct CDR3 sequences, approximately 42% being singletons. The specimen sequenced was peripheral blood. The origin of the receptors is an adult man with Graves' ophthalmopathy. Each CDR3 is given with its conserved first and last residue.

v_call	j_call	cdr3_aa
TRBV7-3	TRBJ1-1	CASSFGQGTEAFF
TRBV29-1	TRBJ1-2	CSVDRDDYGYTF
TRBV2	TRBJ2-5	CASSGDNKETQYF
TRBV5-4	TRBJ2-5	CASSFRGESQETQYF
TRBV7-9	TRBJ1-6	CASSLAQGAQGSPLHF
TRBV2	TRBJ1-4	CASTTSGTENEKLFF
TRBV7-9	TRBJ2-7	CASSPHPGGNEQYF
TRBV2	TRBJ1-1	CASSEARGVGNTEAFF
TRBV2	TRBJ2-5	CASSQDSRRETQYF
TRBV10-3	TRBJ2-7	CASSYLRGPYEQYF
TRBV5-8	TRBJ1-3	CASSSGTPIPIYF
TRBV24-1	TRBJ1-1	CATSDTGSEAFF
TRBV20-1	TRBJ1-4	CSAMTGYTNEKLFF
TRBV24-1	TRBJ2-6	CASSLRGGAGNPTGANVLTF
TRBV7-3	TRBJ1-4	CASSTPRGPRVFF
TRBV2	TRBJ1-2	CASSEARGGYGYTF
TRBV27	TRBJ1-1	CASTSTLNTEAFF
TRBV20-1	TRBJ1-5	CSARMDFHSNQPQHF
TRBV7-9	TRBJ2-7	CASSSGQFYEQYF
TRBV2	TRBJ2-7	CASSAWTSGSRGEQYF
TRBV7-8	TRBJ1-4	CASSLDRGEKLFF
TRBV7-9	-	CASSLPFPWGEGYEQFF
TRBV27	TRBJ2-7	CASSPAGWGEQCF
TRBV15	TRBJ1-1	CATSREGLNTEAFF